The following is a TCR beta chain sequence with its context. The repertoire was sequenced with immunoSEQ multiplex PCR; TCRdb's copy has only in-frame clones and lacks some. Of some 490,000 clones listed, roughly 88% are singletons. The data originate from a study of blood T cell repertoires in COVID-19. Study overall: Samples taken during acute and convalescent COVID-19 were collected in the United States, Italy and Spain. T cells, B-cell-depleted T cells, or PBMCs provided the cDNA or gDNA that served as material.

The V end was cut by 3 bases, the J end by 4 bases, with 9 bases between. This CDR3 has 13 residues. The germline V gene has CDR1 SEHNR and CDR2 FQNEAQ (reference sequence). The TCR was taken from a human donor in a cohort sampled during active COVID-19. Source material: peripheral blood. The chain couples TRBV7-9 to TRBJ2-5; D uncertain. CDR3 residues: CASSFNLRETQYF. Written as DNA, the CDR3 is TGTGCCAGCAGCTTCAACCTAAGAGAGACCCAGTACTTC.